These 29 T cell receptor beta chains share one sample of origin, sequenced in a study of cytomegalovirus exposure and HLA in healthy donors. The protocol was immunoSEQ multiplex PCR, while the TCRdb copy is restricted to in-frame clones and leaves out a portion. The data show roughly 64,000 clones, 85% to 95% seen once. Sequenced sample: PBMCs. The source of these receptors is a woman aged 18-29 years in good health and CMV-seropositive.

CDR3 DNA sequence: TGTGCCAGCAGCCCCACTGAGACAAGGGAAGCTTTCTTT. Protein sequence: CASSPTETREAFF. The chain links TRBV6-1 to TRBJ1-1; D is unclear. The CDR3 is 13 amino acids. V lost 6 bases, J lost 8 bases, and 16 bases lay in between. Germline CDR1 is MNHNS and CDR2 is SASEGT.

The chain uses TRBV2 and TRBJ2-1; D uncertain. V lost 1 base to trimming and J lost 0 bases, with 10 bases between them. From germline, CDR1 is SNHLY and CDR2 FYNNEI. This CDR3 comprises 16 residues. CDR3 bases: TGTGCCAGCAGTGAAGGAGGCCCCCGCTCCTACAATGAGCAGTTCTTC. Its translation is CASSEGGPRSYNEQFF.

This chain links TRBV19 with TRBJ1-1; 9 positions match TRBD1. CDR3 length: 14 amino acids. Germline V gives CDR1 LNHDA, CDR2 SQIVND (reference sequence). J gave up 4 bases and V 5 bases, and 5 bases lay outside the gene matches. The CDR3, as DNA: TGTGCCAGTAGTTCGTTACAGGGGGCCACTGAAGCTTTCTTT. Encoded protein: CASSSLQGATEAFF.

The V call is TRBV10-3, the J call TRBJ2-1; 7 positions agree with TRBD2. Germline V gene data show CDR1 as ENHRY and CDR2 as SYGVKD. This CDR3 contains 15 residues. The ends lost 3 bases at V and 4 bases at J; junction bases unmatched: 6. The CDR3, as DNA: TGTGCCATCAGTGATCCGGCTAGCGGTTACAATGAGCAGTTCTTC. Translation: CAISDPASGYNEQFF.

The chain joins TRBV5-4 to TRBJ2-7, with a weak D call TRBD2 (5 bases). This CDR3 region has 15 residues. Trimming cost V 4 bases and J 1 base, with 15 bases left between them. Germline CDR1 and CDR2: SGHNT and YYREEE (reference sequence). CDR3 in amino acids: CASSPRAGGSYEQYF. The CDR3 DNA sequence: TGTGCCAGCAGCCCCCGGGCGGGCGGTTCCTACGAGCAGTACTTC.

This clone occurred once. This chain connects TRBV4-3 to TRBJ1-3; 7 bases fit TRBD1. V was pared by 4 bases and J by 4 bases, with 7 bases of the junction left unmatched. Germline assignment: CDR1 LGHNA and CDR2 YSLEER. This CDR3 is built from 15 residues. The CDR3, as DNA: TGCGCCAGCAGCCCGGACCTGGACAGGGGAAACACCATATATTTT. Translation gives CASSPDLDRGNTIYF.

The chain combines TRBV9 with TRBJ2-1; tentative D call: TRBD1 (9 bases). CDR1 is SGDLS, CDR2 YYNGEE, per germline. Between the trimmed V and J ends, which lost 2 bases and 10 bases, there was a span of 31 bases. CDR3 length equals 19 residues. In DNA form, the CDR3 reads TGTGCCAGCAGCGTCCCAGGGACAGGGCGAACTAGCGGAGATGGGGAGCAGTTCTTC. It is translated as CASSVPGTGRTSGDGEQFF. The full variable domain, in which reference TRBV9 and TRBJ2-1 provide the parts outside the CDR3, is DSGVTQTPKHLITATGQRVTLRCSPRSGDLSVYWYQQSLDQGLQFLIQYYNGEERAKGNILERFSAQQFPDLHSELNLSSLELGDSALYFCASSVPGTGRTSGDGEQFFGPGTRLTVL.

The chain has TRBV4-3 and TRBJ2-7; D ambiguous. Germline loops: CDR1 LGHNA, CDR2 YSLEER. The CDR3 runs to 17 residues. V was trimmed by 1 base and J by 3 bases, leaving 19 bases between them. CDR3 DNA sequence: TGCGCCAGCAGCCAAGGACCCACGTCGGGTGCCGGCTACGAGCAGTACTTC. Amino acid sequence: CASSQGPTSGAGYEQYF.

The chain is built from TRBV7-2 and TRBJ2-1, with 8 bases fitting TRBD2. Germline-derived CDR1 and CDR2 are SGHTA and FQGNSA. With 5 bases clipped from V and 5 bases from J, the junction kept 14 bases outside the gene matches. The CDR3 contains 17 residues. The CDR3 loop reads CASSLNSGGGINNEQFF. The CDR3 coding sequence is TGTGCCAGCAGCCTAAACTCTGGCGGGGGGATAAACAATGAGCAGTTCTTC.

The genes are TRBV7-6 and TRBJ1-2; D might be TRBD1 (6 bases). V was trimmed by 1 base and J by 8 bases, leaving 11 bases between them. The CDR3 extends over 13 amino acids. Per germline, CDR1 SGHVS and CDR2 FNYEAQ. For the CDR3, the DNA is TGTGCCAGCAGCTTAGACGCCAGGGGAGGCTACACCTTC. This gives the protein CASSLDARGGYTF.

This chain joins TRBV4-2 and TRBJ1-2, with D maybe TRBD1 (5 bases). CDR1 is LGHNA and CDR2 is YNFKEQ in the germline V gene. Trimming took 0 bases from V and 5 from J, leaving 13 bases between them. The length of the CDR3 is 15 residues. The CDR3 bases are TGTGCCAGCAGCCAAGATTTCGGGCAGGGATATGGCTACACCTTC. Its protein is CASSQDFGQGYGYTF.

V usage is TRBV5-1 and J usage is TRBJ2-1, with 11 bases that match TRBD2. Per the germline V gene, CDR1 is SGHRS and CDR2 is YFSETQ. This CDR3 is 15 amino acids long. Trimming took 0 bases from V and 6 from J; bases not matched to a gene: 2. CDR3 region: CASSLDLAGGNEQFF. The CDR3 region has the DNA TGCGCCAGCAGCTTGGATCTAGCGGGGGGCAATGAGCAGTTCTTC.

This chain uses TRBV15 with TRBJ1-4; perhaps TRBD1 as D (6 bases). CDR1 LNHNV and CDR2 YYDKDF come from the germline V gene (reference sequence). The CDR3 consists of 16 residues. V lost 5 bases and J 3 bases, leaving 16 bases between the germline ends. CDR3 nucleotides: TGTGCCACCAGCCCACCTCGGACAGCTCCTAATGAAAAACTGTTTTTT. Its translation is CATSPPRTAPNEKLFF.

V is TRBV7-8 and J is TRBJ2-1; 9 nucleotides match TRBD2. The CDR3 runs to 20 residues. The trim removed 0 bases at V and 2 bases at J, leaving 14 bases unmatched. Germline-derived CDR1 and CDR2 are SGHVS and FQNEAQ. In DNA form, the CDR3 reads TGTGCCAGCAGCTTAGCCGGCGAACGGGTGGCGGGAGGGCCCTACAATGAGCAGTTCTTC. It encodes CASSLAGERVAGGPYNEQFF.

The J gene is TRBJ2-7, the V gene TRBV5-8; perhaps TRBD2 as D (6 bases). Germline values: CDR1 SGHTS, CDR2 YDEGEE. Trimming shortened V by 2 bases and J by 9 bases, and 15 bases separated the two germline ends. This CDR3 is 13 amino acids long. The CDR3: CASSFGRGVLQYF. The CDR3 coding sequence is TGTGCCAGCAGCTTCGGGCGGGGCGTCCTGCAGTACTTC.

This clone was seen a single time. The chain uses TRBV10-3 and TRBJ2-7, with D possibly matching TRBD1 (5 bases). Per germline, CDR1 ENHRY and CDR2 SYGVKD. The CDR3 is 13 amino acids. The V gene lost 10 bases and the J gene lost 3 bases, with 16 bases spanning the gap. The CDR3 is CATRQIGFYEQYF. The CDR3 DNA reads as TGTGCCACCCGACAGATTGGATTCTACGAGCAGTACTTC.

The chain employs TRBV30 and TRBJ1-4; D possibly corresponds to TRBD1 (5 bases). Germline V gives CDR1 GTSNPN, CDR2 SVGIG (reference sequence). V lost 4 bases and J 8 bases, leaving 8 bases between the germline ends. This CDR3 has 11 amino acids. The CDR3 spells CAWMGGEKLFF. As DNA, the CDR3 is TGTGCCTGGATGGGGGGGGAAAAACTGTTTTTT.

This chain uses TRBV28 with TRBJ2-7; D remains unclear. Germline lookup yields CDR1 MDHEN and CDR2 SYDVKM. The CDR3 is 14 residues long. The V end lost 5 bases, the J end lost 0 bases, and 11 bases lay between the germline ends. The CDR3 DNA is TGTGCCAGCAGTCCCCTCACGAGCTCCTACGAGCAGTACTTC. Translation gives CASSPLTSSYEQYF. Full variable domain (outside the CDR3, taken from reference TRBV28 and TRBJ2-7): DVKVTQSSRYLVKRTGEKVFLECVQDMDHENMFWYRQDPGLGLRLIYFSYDVKMKEKGDIPEGYSVSREKKERFSLILESASTNQTSMYLCASSPLTSSYEQYFGPGTRLTVT.

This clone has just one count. The CDR3 DNA sequence: TGTGCCAGCAGCTTGATTAGCAGGGGCACAGATACGCAGTATTTT. This codes for CASSLISRGTDTQYF. The chain joins TRBV7-2 to TRBJ2-3; tentative D call: TRBD1 (5 bases). V lost 3 bases to trimming and J lost 1 base, with 11 bases between them. The CDR3 runs 15 residues. Germline V gene lookup returns CDR1 SGHTA and CDR2 FQGNSA.

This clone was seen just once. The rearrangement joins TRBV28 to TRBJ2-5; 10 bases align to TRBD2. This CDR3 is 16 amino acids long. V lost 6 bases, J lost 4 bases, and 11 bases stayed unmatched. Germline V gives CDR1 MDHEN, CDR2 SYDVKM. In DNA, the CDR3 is TGTGCCAGCAGCACCACTCTAGCGGGAGTTGTAGAGACCCAGTACTTC. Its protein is CASSTTLAGVVETQYF.

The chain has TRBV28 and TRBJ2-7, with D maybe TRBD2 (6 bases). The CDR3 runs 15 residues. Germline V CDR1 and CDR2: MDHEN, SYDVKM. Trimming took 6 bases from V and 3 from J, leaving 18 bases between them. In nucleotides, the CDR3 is TGTGCCAGCAGCCGGCCAATAGCGGCAAGCTACGAGCAGTACTTC. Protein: CASSRPIAASYEQYF.

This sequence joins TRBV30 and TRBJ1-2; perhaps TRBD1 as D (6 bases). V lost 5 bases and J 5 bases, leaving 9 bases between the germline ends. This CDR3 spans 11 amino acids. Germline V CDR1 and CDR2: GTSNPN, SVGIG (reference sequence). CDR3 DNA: TGTGCCTGGCACAGGGCGTATGGCTACACCTTC. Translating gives CAWHRAYGYTF.

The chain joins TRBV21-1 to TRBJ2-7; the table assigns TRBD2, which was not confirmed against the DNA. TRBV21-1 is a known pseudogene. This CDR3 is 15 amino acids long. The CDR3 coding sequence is TGTGCCAGCAGCAACGGCCCGGGGGGGGGCTACGAGCAGTACTTC. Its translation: CASSNGPGGGYEQYF.

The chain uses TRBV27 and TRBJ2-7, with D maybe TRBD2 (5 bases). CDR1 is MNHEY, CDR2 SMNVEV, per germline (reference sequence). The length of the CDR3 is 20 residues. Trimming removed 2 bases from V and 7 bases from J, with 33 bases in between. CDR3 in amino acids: CASSLGSASQDHRFWTEQYF. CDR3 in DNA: TGTGCCAGCAGTTTAGGGTCCGCCTCGCAGGACCATAGGTTTTGGACTGAGCAGTACTTC.

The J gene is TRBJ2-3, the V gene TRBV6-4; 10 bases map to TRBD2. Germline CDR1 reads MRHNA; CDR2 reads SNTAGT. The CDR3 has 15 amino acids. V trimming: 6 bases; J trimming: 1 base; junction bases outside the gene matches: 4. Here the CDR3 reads CASSDGLAGTDTQYF. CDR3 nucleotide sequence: TGTGCCAGCAGCGACGGACTAGCGGGCACAGATACGCAGTATTTT.

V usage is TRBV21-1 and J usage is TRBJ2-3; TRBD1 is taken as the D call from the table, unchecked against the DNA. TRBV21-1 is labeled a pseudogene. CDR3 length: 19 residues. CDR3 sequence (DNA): TGTGCCAGCAGCAAAGTCCCGGCAGGGCTCCTCCGGAGCACAGATACGCAGTATTTT. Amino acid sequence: CASSKVPAGLLRSTDTQYF.

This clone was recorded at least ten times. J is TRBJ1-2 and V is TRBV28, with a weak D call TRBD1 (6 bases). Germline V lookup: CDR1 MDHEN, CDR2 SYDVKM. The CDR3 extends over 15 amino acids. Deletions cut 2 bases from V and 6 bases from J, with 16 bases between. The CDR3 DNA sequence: TGTGCCAGCAGTTTAGCTCCCCCACAGGGAGATGGCTACACCTTC. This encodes CASSLAPPQGDGYTF.

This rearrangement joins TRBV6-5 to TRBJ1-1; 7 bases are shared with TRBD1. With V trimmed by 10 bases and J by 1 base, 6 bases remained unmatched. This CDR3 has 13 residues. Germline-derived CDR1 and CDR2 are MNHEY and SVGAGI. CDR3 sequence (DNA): TGTGCCACTTTCAGGGGGAAGAACACTGAAGCTTTCTTT. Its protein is CATFRGKNTEAFF.

CDR3 region: CASSLSGLDEQYF. The CDR3 region has the DNA TGTGCCAGCAGCTTATCAGGTTTAGACGAGCAGTACTTC. V is TRBV7-9 and J is TRBJ2-7; D unresolved. Germline V gene sequence: CDR1 SEHNR, CDR2 FQNEAQ (reference sequence). The CDR3 length is 13 residues. V was clipped by 2 bases and J by 5 bases, with 10 bases between them.